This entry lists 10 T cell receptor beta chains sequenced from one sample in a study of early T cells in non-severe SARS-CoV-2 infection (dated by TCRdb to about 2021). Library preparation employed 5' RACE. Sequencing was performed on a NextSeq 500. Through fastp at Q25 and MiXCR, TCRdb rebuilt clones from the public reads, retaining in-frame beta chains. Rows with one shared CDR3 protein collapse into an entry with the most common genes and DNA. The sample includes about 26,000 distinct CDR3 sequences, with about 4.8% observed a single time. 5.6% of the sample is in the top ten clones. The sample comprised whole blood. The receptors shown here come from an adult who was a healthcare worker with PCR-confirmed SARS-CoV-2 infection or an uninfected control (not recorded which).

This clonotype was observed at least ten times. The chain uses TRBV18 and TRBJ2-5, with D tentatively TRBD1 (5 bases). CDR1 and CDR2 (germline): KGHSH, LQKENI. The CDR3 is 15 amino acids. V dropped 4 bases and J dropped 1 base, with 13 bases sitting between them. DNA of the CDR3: TGTGCCAGCTCACAATCACTTGACAGCCAAGAGACCCAGTACTTC. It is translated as CASSQSLDSQETQYF. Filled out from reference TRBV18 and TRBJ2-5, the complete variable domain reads NAGVMQNPRHLVRRRGQEARLRCSPMKGHSHVYWYRQLPEEGLKFMVYLQKENIIDESGMPKERFSAEFPKEGPSILRIQQVVRGDSAAYFCASSQSLDSQETQYFGPGTRLLVL.

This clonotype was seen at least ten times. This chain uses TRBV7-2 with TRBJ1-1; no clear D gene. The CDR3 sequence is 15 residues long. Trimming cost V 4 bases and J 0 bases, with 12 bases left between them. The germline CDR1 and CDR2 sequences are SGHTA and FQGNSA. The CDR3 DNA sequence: TGTGCCAGCAGCTCGACCCTTATTATGAACACTGAAGCTTTCTTT. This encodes CASSSTLIMNTEAFF. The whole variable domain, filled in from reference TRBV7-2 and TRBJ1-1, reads GAGVSQSPSNKVTEKGKDVELRCDPISGHTALYWYRQSLGQGLEFLIYFQGNSAPDKSGLPSDRFSAERTGGSVSTLTIQRTQQEDSAVYLCASSSTLIMNTEAFFGQGTRLTVV.

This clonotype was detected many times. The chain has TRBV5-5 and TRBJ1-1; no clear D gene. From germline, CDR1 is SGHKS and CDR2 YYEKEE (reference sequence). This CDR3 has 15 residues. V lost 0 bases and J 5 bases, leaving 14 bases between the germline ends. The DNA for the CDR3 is TGTGCCAGCAGCTTGGTTTACGCGGCGGGGACTGAAGCTTTCTTT. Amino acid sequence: CASSLVYAAGTEAFF.

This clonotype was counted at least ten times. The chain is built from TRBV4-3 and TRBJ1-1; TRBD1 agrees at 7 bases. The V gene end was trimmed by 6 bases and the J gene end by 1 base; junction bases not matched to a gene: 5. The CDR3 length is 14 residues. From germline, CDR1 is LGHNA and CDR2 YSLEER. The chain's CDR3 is CASSLYRGNTEAFF. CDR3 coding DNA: TGCGCCAGCAGTCTGTACAGGGGGAACACTGAAGCTTTCTTT.

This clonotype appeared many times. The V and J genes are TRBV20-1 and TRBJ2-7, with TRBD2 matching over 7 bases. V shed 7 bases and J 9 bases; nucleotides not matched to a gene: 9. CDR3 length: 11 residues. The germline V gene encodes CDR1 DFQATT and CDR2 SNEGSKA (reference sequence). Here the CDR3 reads CSDPGLDLQYF. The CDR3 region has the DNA TGCAGTGACCCCGGACTAGATTTGCAGTACTTC.

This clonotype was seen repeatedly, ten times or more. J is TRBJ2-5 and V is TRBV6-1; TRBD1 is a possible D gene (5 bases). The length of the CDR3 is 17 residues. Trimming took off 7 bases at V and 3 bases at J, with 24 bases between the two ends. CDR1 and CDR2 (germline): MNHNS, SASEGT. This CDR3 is CASTPPGKSRREETQYF. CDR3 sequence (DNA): TGTGCCAGCACCCCTCCAGGGAAGTCGAGGAGAGAAGAGACCCAGTACTTC.

The CDR3 DNA reads TGTGCCAGCAGAAGGGGTCCAAACTATGGCTACACCTTC. Translated, it gives CASRRGPNYGYTF. The chain employs TRBV11-1 and TRBJ1-2; D may be TRBD1 (5 bases). The CDR3 is 13 amino acids. V was pared by 6 bases and J by 2 bases, with 10 bases between. Germline-derived CDR1 and CDR2 are SGHAT and FQDESV (reference sequence).

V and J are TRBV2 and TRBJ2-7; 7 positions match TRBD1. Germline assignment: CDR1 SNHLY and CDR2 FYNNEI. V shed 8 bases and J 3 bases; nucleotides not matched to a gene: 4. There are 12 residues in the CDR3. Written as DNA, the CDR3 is TGTGCCAGCGGGGACAGCGGCTACGAGCAGTACTTC. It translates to CASGDSGYEQYF.

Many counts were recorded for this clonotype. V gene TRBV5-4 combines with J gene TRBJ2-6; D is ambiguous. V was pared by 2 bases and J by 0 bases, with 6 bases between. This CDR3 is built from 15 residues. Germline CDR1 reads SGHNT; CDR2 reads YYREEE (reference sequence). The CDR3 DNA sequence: TGTGCCAGCAGCTTAAGGGACTCTGGGGCCAACGTCCTGACTTTC. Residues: CASSLRDSGANVLTF.

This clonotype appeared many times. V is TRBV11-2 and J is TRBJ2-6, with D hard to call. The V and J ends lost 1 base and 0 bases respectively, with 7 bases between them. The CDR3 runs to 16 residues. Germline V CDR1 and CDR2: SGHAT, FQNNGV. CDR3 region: CASSLVGDSGANVLTF. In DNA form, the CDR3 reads TGTGCCAGCAGCTTAGTTGGGGACTCTGGGGCCAACGTCCTGACTTTC.